The 21 T cell receptor beta chains reported below all come from one sample, sequenced in a study of cytomegalovirus exposure and HLA in healthy donors. Researchers ran the PCR with 60 Vbeta and 13 Jbeta primers. This table comes from immunoSEQ multiplex PCR, and its TCRdb copy is limited to in-frame clones, with some not included. The data show approximately 88,000 clones, with roughly 72% seen just once and approximately 5.1% held by the top ten. Sequenced: PBMCs. The receptors stem from a young man in good health and CMV-seropositive.

The chain is built from TRBV2 and TRBJ2-5, with D tentatively TRBD2 (5 bases). Trimming left V 4 bases short and J 7 bases short, with 19 bases between. The CDR3 contains 15 residues. Germline CDR1 and CDR2: SNHLY and FYNNEI. Written as DNA, the CDR3 is TGTGCCAGCAGTGGGGGAGCAGGACCCACGGGGACCCAGTACTTC. Protein sequence: CASSGGAGPTGTQYF.

The chain recombines TRBV28 with TRBJ2-7; 9 nucleotides match TRBD1. The CDR3 extends over 16 amino acids. The V gene end was trimmed by 1 base and the J gene end by 7 bases; junction bases not matched to a gene: 11. CDR1 and CDR2 (germline): MDHEN, SYDVKM. CDR3 nucleotides: TGTGCCAGCAGTTTATACCCGGGACAGGGACGAGGGGAGCAGTACTTC. Protein product: CASSLYPGQGRGEQYF.

The chain recombines TRBV19 with TRBJ2-1; D is perhaps TRBD1 (5 bases). Trimming left V 5 bases short and J 0 bases short, with 11 bases between. Per the germline V gene, CDR1 is LNHDA and CDR2 is SQIVND (reference sequence). This CDR3 has 15 residues. CDR3 residues: CASSPPRVSYNEQFF. Written as DNA, the CDR3 is TGTGCCAGTAGTCCTCCCAGGGTCTCCTACAATGAGCAGTTCTTC.

The chain couples TRBV13 to TRBJ1-1; weak D call: TRBD1 (6 bases). Germline CDR1 PRHDT, CDR2 FYEKMQ (reference sequence). V lost 3 bases to trimming and J lost 1 base, with 18 bases between them. This CDR3 contains 17 residues. The CDR3 here is CASSFPMGAGQNTEAFF. The DNA for the CDR3 is TGTGCCAGCAGCTTCCCTATGGGGGCAGGCCAGAACACTGAAGCTTTCTTT. Together with reference TRBV13 and TRBJ1-1, the CDR3 gives the full variable domain: AAGVIQSPRHLIKEKRETATLKCYPIPRHDTVYWYQQGPGQDPQFLISFYEKMQSDKGSIPDRFSAQQFSDYHSELNMSSLELGDSALYFCASSFPMGAGQNTEAFFGQGTRLTVV.

The chain's CDR3 is CATKRQGGSYEQYF. For the CDR3, the DNA is TGTGCCACGAAACGACAGGGTGGTTCCTACGAGCAGTACTTC. The chain couples TRBV19 to TRBJ2-7; 7 bases agree with TRBD1. Germline V CDR1 and CDR2: LNHDA, SQIVND (reference sequence). The CDR3 runs to 14 residues. V shed 10 bases, J shed 1 base, and the junction held 10 bases outside the gene matches.

The chain is built from TRBV15 and TRBJ2-1; 7 nucleotides align to TRBD1. Germline CDR1 is LNHNV and CDR2 is YYDKDF (reference sequence). V gave up 10 bases and J gave up 3 bases; unmatched junction bases: 9. The CDR3 is made up of 14 amino acids. The CDR3 protein is CASKDRADYNEQFF. DNA for the CDR3: TGTGCCAGCAAAGACAGGGCCGACTACAATGAGCAGTTCTTC.

This clone was seen just once. The rearrangement joins TRBV6-1 to TRBJ1-5; D perhaps matches TRBD1 (6 bases). Germline lookup yields CDR1 MNHNS and CDR2 SASEGT. Trimming cost V 5 bases and J 0 bases, with 8 bases left between them. The CDR3 covers 14 residues. DNA for the CDR3: TGTGCCAGCAGTAGGGGGACTAGCAATCAGCCCCAGCATTTT. Translation: CASSRGTSNQPQHF.

This clone was seen once. V gene TRBV7-2 combines with J gene TRBJ2-5; no reliable D call. This CDR3 comprises 13 residues. Trimming took 6 bases from V and 1 from J, leaving 9 bases between them. Germline CDR1 SGHTA, CDR2 FQGNSA. The CDR3 sequence is CASRSRFQETQYF. Written as DNA, the CDR3 is TGTGCCAGCAGAAGCAGGTTCCAAGAGACCCAGTACTTC. Full variable domain (missing parts from reference TRBV7-2 and TRBJ2-5): GAGVSQSPSNKVTEKGKDVELRCDPISGHTALYWYRQSLGQGLEFLIYFQGNSAPDKSGLPSDRFSAERTGGSVSTLTIQRTQQEDSAVYLCASRSRFQETQYFGPGTRLLVL.

The CDR3 region has the DNA TGTGCCAGCAGCTTTCTGGTGGGAGACTACGAGCAGTACTTC. This gives the protein CASSFLVGDYEQYF. This rearrangement joins TRBV7-2 to TRBJ2-7; a weak D match, TRBD2 (5 bases). CDR1 is SGHTA and CDR2 is FQGNSA in the germline V gene. Between the trimmed V and J ends, which lost 3 bases and 3 bases, there was a span of 12 bases. The CDR3 is 14 residues long. Full variable domain (outside the CDR3, taken from reference TRBV7-2 and TRBJ2-7): GAGVSQSPSNKVTEKGKDVELRCDPISGHTALYWYRQSLGQGLEFLIYFQGNSAPDKSGLPSDRFSAERTGGSVSTLTIQRTQQEDSAVYLCASSFLVGDYEQYFGPGTRLTVT.

The rearrangement links TRBV6-5 to TRBJ1-2; 10 positions agree with TRBD1. Germline V CDR1 and CDR2: MNHEY, SVGAGI. The J segment lost 5 bases and the V segment lost 4 bases, leaving 7 bases of the junction unmatched. The CDR3 spans 15 residues. The CDR3 DNA follows: TGTGCCAGCAGTTCTCCCGGGACAGGGGATTATGGCTACACCTTC. Translation: CASSSPGTGDYGYTF.

V gene TRBV6-5 combines with J gene TRBJ2-3, with TRBD1 matching over 9 bases. This CDR3 is 13 amino acids long. Germline CDR1 reads MNHEY; CDR2 reads SVGAGI. The ends lost 6 bases at V and 5 bases at J; junction bases unmatched: 3. The CDR3 region has the DNA TGTGCCAGCAGCAGGACAGGGGTAGATACGCAGTATTTT. As protein: CASSRTGVDTQYF.

The rearrangement links TRBV30 to TRBJ1-1; no clear D. The germline gives CDR1 GTSNPN, CDR2 SVGIG (reference sequence). Between the trimmed V and J ends, which lost 2 bases and 3 bases, there was a span of 13 bases. This CDR3 has 14 amino acids. The CDR3 is CAWSIPYRDTEAFF. The CDR3 DNA follows: TGTGCCTGGAGTATCCCCTATCGGGACACTGAAGCTTTCTTT.

As concerns this clone: The sample contains more than one DNA sequence encoding this CDR3. The chain links TRBV14 to TRBJ1-2; 8 nucleotides agree with TRBD1. The CDR3 length is 13 residues. Germline assignment: CDR1 SGHDN and CDR2 FVKESK. V lost 5 bases and J lost 4; bases outside the gene matches: 3. The CDR3: CASSYRGSYGYTF. Written as DNA, the CDR3 is TGTGCCAGCAGCTACAGGGGGAGCTATGGCTACACCTTC.

This clone was seen a few times. The rearrangement uses TRBV2 and TRBJ1-5, with no clear D. The V gene's germline CDR1 is SNHLY and CDR2 FYNNEI. The CDR3 runs to 14 residues. V gave up 3 bases and J gave up 6 bases, with 12 bases separating them. CDR3 in amino acids: CASSDSLPSQPQHF. The CDR3 DNA reads as TGTGCCAGCAGTGATTCCCTCCCCAGTCAGCCCCAGCATTTT.

Note on this clone: One end of the junction is discordant with germline, which a read error may explain. The gene calls are TRBV7-2 and TRBJ2-5, with 9 bases fitting TRBD2. Germline V gene lookup returns CDR1 SGHTA and CDR2 FQGNSA. This CDR3 has 16 amino acids. CDR3 sequence: CASSLAPLAGQGTQYF. The CDR3 coding sequence is TGTGCCAGCAGCTTAGCTCCCCTAGCGGGGCAAGGGACCCAGTACTTC.

The chain has TRBV11-3 and TRBJ1-6; D call uncertain. V shed 0 bases and J shed 9 bases, with 3 bases lying between them. The CDR3 contains 12 residues. The germline V gene encodes CDR1 SGHNT and CDR2 YENEEA. CDR3 amino acids: CASSLDGSPLHF. The CDR3 coding sequence is TGTGCCAGCAGCTTAGACGGTTCACCCCTCCACTTT.

This clone was seen just once. V gene TRBV30 combines with J gene TRBJ1-2; 7 bases agree with TRBD1. CDR1 is GTSNPN, CDR2 SVGIG, per germline (reference sequence). V dropped 6 bases and J dropped 4; count of bases not matched to a gene: 5. There are 12 residues in the CDR3. Here the CDR3 DNA reads TGTGCCTGCCCGACAGGGATCTATGGCTACACCTTC. This translates into CACPTGIYGYTF.

CDR3 protein: CASTNRVPSRDRVTGELFF. As DNA, the CDR3 is TGTGCCAGCACCAATAGAGTCCCCAGCCGGGACAGGGTCACCGGGGAGCTGTTTTTT. This rearrangement joins TRBV7-9 to TRBJ2-2; 9 bases match TRBD1. Germline values: CDR1 SEHNR, CDR2 FQNEAQ (reference sequence). The V gene end was trimmed by 7 bases and the J gene end by 4 bases; junction bases not matched to a gene: 19. The CDR3 contains 19 residues.

This clone has just a few counts. The rearrangement uses TRBV7-6 and TRBJ2-3, with 7 bases that match TRBD2. Germline values: CDR1 SGHVS, CDR2 FNYEAQ. The CDR3 is 18 residues long. V shed 5 bases and J 0 bases; nucleotides not matched to a gene: 14. The CDR3 sequence is CASSRGVSSGSSTDTQYF. The CDR3 region has the DNA TGTGCCAGCAGCCGTGGAGTTTCTAGCGGCTCTAGCACAGATACGCAGTATTTT.

The sample holds a few counts of this clone. At one of its ends the junction is not consistent with the germline gene, which may arise from a read error. The J gene is TRBJ2-5, the V gene TRBV7-7, with TRBD1 identical over 8 bases. The germline V gene encodes CDR1 SSHAT and CDR2 FNYEAQ (reference sequence). This CDR3 is 15 amino acids long. Written as DNA, the CDR3 is TGTGCTAGCAGCCGGGGACAGGCCCGCGGAGAGACCCAGTACTTC. Protein: CASSRGQARGETQYF.

This clone has just a few counts. This rearrangement joins TRBV9 to TRBJ2-7; maybe TRBD2 (5 bases). The CDR3 runs to 13 residues. Germline values: CDR1 SGDLS, CDR2 YYNGEE. The V end lost 3 bases, the J end lost 5 bases, and 12 bases lay between the germline ends. CDR3 residues: CASSERTRDEQYF. Here the CDR3 DNA reads TGTGCCAGCAGCGAGAGGACGAGGGACGAGCAGTACTTC.